This TCR beta chain was recovered during a study of cytomegalovirus exposure and HLA in healthy donors. Study outcomes and limitations: Association of a missense DCLRE1C variant with TCR beta V- and J-gene trimming was reported in a later analysis. Presence/absence analyses assumed roughly uniform sequencing depth across donors. Researchers reported from a later analysis that most CMV-associated TCR beta chains appeared HLA-restricted. Through in vitro validation, a few CMV-associated chains were shown to be specific for CMV antigens.

The ends lost 4 bases at V and 0 bases at J; junction bases unmatched: 0. CDR3 length: 16 amino acids. PCR involved 60 Vbeta and 13 Jbeta primers. Clones were sequenced by immunoSEQ multiplex PCR, and TCRdb holds only the in-frame ones, with some missing. The record lists 150,000 to 200,000 clones, of which the ten most abundant hold less than 0.95%. Concerning this clone itself: The antigen remains unidentified.

The rearrangement uses TRBV23-1 and TRBJ2-3; TRBD2 matches 14 bases. TRBV23-1 carries the ORF label, with uncertain function. Sample: PBMCs. This receptor was taken from a woman aged 18 to 35 in good health and CMV-seropositive. CDR3 region: CASSRLAGGSTDTQYF. In DNA form, the CDR3 reads TGCGCCAGCAGTCGACTAGCGGGGGGGAGCACAGATACGCAGTATTTT.